This TCR beta chain was captured in a study of shared clonotypes between healthy human individuals. Study overall: In total, the donors were a couple of women and three men aged 18 to 49.

Positively selected for CCR7, the CD45RO-negative cells used as naive CD8 cells excluded terminally differentiated effector memory CD45RA+ cells. Method: immunoSEQ multiplex PCR; TCRdb's copy keeps in-frame clones and lacks some. The sample includes about 2.2 million clones, approximately 94% of them seen just once. The CDR3 sequence is 16 residues long. Germline-derived CDR1 and CDR2 are SGDLS and YYNGEE. Losses at the gene ends were 0 bases for V and 5 bases for J; bases not matched to a gene: 9. The J gene is TRBJ2-3, the V gene TRBV9, with 7 bases lining up with TRBD2. Sequenced material: naive CD8+ T cells from PBMCs. This receptor was taken from a man between 18 and 29 years old in good health. Some clones in this sample may be carry-over from other donors' samples. This CDR3 is CASSVGASGALDTQYF. The CDR3 DNA sequence: TGTGCCAGCAGCGTAGGGGCTAGCGGAGCTCTAGATACGCAGTATTTT. The variable domain in full, completed from reference TRBV9 and TRBJ2-3, reads DSGVTQTPKHLITATGQRVTLRCSPRSGDLSVYWYQQSLDQGLQFLIQYYNGEERAKGNILERFSAQQFPDLHSELNLSSLELGDSALYFCASSVGASGALDTQYFGPGTRLTVL.